Below, 5 T cell receptor beta chains from the same sample are listed, as sequenced in a study of STAT5B mutations in CD4+ large granular lymphocyte leukemia. TCRdb's copy holds only in-frame clones and misses some; the assay was immunoSEQ multiplex PCR. In the table there are over 35,000 clones, approximately 85% of which are singletons. The specimen was CD4+ T cells from blood buffy coats. These receptors were taken from a human donor in good health.

The chain combines TRBV30 with TRBJ2-3; 11 bases agree with TRBD2. Germline V gene sequence: CDR1 GTSNPN, CDR2 SVGIG (reference sequence). V was clipped by 3 bases and J by 6 bases; unmatched bases: 8. The length of the CDR3 is 15 residues. The CDR3: CAWRGTSGEVDTQYF. The CDR3 bases are TGTGCCTGGAGAGGGACTAGCGGTGAGGTCGATACGCAGTATTTT.

The chain links TRBV30 to TRBJ1-2; 8 bases are a match to TRBD1. From germline, CDR1 is GTSNPN and CDR2 SVGIG (reference sequence). The length of the CDR3 is 15 residues. V lost 1 base and J lost 3; bases outside the gene matches: 7. CDR3: CAWSAPGQGHYGYTF. The CDR3 DNA follows: TGTGCCTGGAGTGCTCCCGGACAGGGACACTATGGCTACACCTTC.

The chain combines TRBV19 with TRBJ1-2, with D possibly being TRBD1 (5 bases). Per germline, CDR1 LNHDA and CDR2 SQIVND (reference sequence). The CDR3 sequence is 14 residues long. Trimming shortened V by 4 bases and J by 4 bases, and 13 bases separated the two germline ends. CDR3 region: CASSTKGTFYGYTF. CDR3 sequence (DNA): TGTGCCAGTAGTACAAAGGGGACCTTCTATGGCTACACCTTC.

The chain carries TRBV7-9 and TRBJ2-7; maybe TRBD1 (6 bases). CDR3 length: 14 amino acids. Looked up from germline, CDR1 is SEHNR and CDR2 is FQNEAQ (reference sequence). V shed 2 bases and J shed 0 bases, with 8 bases lying between them. CDR3 amino acids: CASSLIQGSYEQYF. The CDR3 nucleotides are TGTGCCAGCAGCTTAATACAGGGCTCCTACGAGCAGTACTTC.

The rearrangement links TRBV27 to TRBJ2-1; TRBD2 matches 9 bases. Germline loops: CDR1 MNHEY, CDR2 SMNVEV (reference sequence). The trim removed 3 bases at V and 9 bases at J, leaving 12 bases unmatched. The CDR3 has 16 amino acids. DNA for the CDR3: TGTGCCAGCAGTTTCGAGCTAGCGGGACTCGGTGGTGAGCAGTTCTTC. It translates to CASSFELAGLGGEQFF.